This TCR beta chain originates from a study of shared clonotypes between healthy human individuals. CDR3 length: 13 amino acids. V was trimmed by 0 bases and J by 5 bases, leaving 6 bases between them. Germline CDR1 SGHTA, CDR2 FQGNSA. TCRdb's copy holds only in-frame clones and misses some; the assay was immunoSEQ multiplex PCR. Of about 520,000 clones in the sample, approximately 95% are singletons; the top ten hold around 0.067%. Source material: naive CD4+ T cells sorted from blood. As for subset: CD45RA+ positively selected. The sequence was collected from a woman aged 30 to 39 in good health. The chain carries TRBV7-2 and TRBJ2-3; the D is unclear. The CDR3 protein is CASSLAVGDTQYF. The CDR3 coding sequence is TGTGCCAGCAGCTTAGCGGTGGGAGATACGCAGTATTTT.